The 30 T cell receptor beta chains listed next were all sequenced from one sample in a study of blood T cell repertoires in COVID-19. Assay used: immunoSEQ multiplex PCR; TCRdb lists only in-frame clones, some missing. The sample lists under 400,000 clones; approximately 87% were seen once. Sequencing was carried out using peripheral blood. The receptors were gathered from a woman aged 30 to 39 with COVID-19, enrolled during active disease.

The chain employs TRBV9 and TRBJ1-5; maybe TRBD1 (6 bases). Trimming shortened V by 0 bases and J by 9 bases, and 16 bases separated the two germline ends. This CDR3 region has 15 residues. Germline V lookup: CDR1 SGDLS, CDR2 YYNGEE. Here the CDR3 reads CASSVDGAGGLPQHF. The DNA for the CDR3 is TGTGCCAGCAGCGTAGATGGGGCTGGGGGCCTGCCCCAGCATTTT.

This sequence joins TRBV19 and TRBJ1-5; D possibly corresponds to TRBD1 (6 bases). The CDR3 has 15 amino acids. The ends were cut back, 7 bases at V and 6 bases at J, with 19 bases in the middle. Germline V gene sequence: CDR1 LNHDA, CDR2 SQIVND (reference sequence). Written as DNA, the CDR3 is TGTGCCAGTACTGGCAGGGGCATGGACTTTCAGCCCCAGCATTTT. This translates into CASTGRGMDFQPQHF.

The V call is TRBV11-3, the J call TRBJ2-2; perhaps TRBD2 as D (5 bases). The length of the CDR3 is 16 residues. Germline V CDR1 and CDR2: SGHNT, YENEEA. The V gene lost 4 bases and the J gene lost 2 bases, with 14 bases spanning the gap. CDR3 DNA sequence: TGTGCCAGCAGCTCTATGAAGGAGGCAAACACCGGGGAGCTGTTTTTT. Translation gives CASSSMKEANTGELFF.

CDR3 region: CASSLSWSGNQPQHF. CDR3 coding DNA: TGTGCCAGCAGTTTATCTTGGTCGGGCAATCAGCCCCAGCATTTT. The rearrangement links TRBV27 to TRBJ1-5, with no clear D. Deletions cut 0 bases from V and 2 bases from J, with 8 bases between. Germline V gene sequence: CDR1 MNHEY, CDR2 SMNVEV (reference sequence). The CDR3 is 15 residues long.

The rearrangement uses TRBV9 and TRBJ2-1; tentatively, D is TRBD1 (6 bases). The CDR3 extends over 16 amino acids. The germline V gene has CDR1 SGDLS and CDR2 YYNGEE. Between the trimmed V and J ends, which lost 4 bases and 0 bases, there was a span of 14 bases. In nucleotides, the CDR3 is TGTGCCAGCAGCATCCTACAGGGAAGCTCCTACAATGAGCAGTTCTTC. Its protein product is CASSILQGSSYNEQFF.

V is TRBV11-1 and J is TRBJ1-1, with D possibly TRBD1 on 5 matching bases. This CDR3 spans 11 amino acids. Germline CDR1 SGHAT, CDR2 FQDESV (reference sequence). Trimming took 1 base from V and 8 from J, leaving 5 bases between them. As DNA, the CDR3 is TGTGCCAGCAGCTTAGACAGGGAAGCTTTCTTT. Translation: CASSLDREAFF.

The V and J genes are TRBV7-2 and TRBJ1-3; D is uncertain. V gave up 6 bases and J gave up 0 bases, with 6 bases separating them. The CDR3 totals 13 residues. Looked up from germline, CDR1 is SGHTA and CDR2 is FQGNSA. The CDR3 protein is CASRAPSGNTIYF. CDR3 nucleotide sequence: TGTGCCAGCAGAGCCCCCTCTGGAAACACCATATATTTT.

This clone was found once. The chain couples TRBV28 to TRBJ1-6; D uncertain. Deletions cut 6 bases from V and 0 bases from J, with 15 bases between. Germline CDR1 reads MDHEN; CDR2 reads SYDVKM. This CDR3 has 17 amino acids. The CDR3 sequence: CASRTGQRSSYNSPLHF. The DNA for the CDR3 is TGTGCCAGCAGGACTGGTCAGCGGAGCTCCTATAATTCACCCCTCCACTTT.

The chain recombines TRBV10-3 with TRBJ2-1; 9 bases are a match to TRBD1. This CDR3 is 15 amino acids long. Looked up from germline, CDR1 is ENHRY and CDR2 is SYGVKD. V trimming: 2 bases; J trimming: 8 bases; junction bases outside the gene matches: 7. In DNA form, the CDR3 reads TGTGCCATCAGTGAGACAGGGACAGGGATCTATGAGCAGTTCTTC. This gives the protein CAISETGTGIYEQFF.

The chain employs TRBV21-1 and TRBJ2-2; the table names TRBD2, a call not compared with the DNA. TRBV21-1 is designated a pseudogene. This CDR3 is built from 17 residues. CDR3 loop: CASSKGRASGNTGELFF. The CDR3 DNA follows: TGTGCCAGCAGCAAAGGGAGGGCTAGCGGGAACACCGGGGAGCTGTTTTTT.

This clone was seen only a few times. The chain employs TRBV28 and TRBJ1-5; possibly TRBD1 for D (6 bases). Germline CDR1 MDHEN, CDR2 SYDVKM. This CDR3 has 15 residues. The germline V and J ends were trimmed by 6 bases and 5 bases, with 17 bases remaining between them. The CDR3 here is CASRKYRVADQPQHF. For the CDR3, the DNA is TGTGCCAGCAGAAAATACAGGGTTGCCGATCAGCCCCAGCATTTT.

This chain uses TRBV7-2 with TRBJ1-1; D unresolved. Trimming shortened V by 1 base and J by 3 bases, and 6 bases separated the two germline ends. The V gene's germline CDR1 is SGHTA and CDR2 FQGNSA. The CDR3 extends over 13 amino acids. The DNA of the CDR3 is TGTGCCAGCAGCTTAGTCGGGGACACTGAAGCTTTCTTT. Protein: CASSLVGDTEAFF.

V and J are TRBV6-5 and TRBJ2-3; no clear D. V gave up 8 bases and J gave up 0 bases, with 12 bases separating them. This CDR3 is 14 amino acids long. Per the germline V gene, CDR1 is MNHEY and CDR2 is SVGAGI. DNA of the CDR3: TGTGCCAGCGAGAGACTGACTAGCACAGATACGCAGTATTTT. This gives the protein CASERLTSTDTQYF.

The rearrangement uses TRBV29-1 and TRBJ2-1; a possible D gene is TRBD2 (6 bases). CDR3 size: 15 residues. Between the trimmed V and J ends, which lost 3 bases and 6 bases, there was a span of 18 bases. Germline V gene lookup returns CDR1 SQVTM and CDR2 ANQGSEA. DNA of the CDR3: TGCAGCGTTGACCTGGGATTGGACTATACCAATGAGCAGTTCTTC. Its translation is CSVDLGLDYTNEQFF.

This clone was detected only once. This sequence joins TRBV7-2 and TRBJ2-1; 10 bases line up with TRBD1. There are 15 residues in the CDR3. The germline gives CDR1 SGHTA, CDR2 FQGNSA. V lost 7 bases, J lost 4 bases, and 7 bases stayed unmatched. The CDR3 is CASTPGQGLYNEQFF. The CDR3 DNA sequence: TGTGCCAGCACCCCGGGACAGGGGTTATACAATGAGCAGTTCTTC.

The chain combines TRBV10-3 with TRBJ2-7; TRBD2 matches 13 bases. The CDR3 spans 14 residues. The V gene end was trimmed by 7 bases and the J gene end by 5 bases; junction bases not matched to a gene: 5. CDR1 ENHRY and CDR2 SYGVKD come from the germline V gene. CDR3 region: CAITQGLAGNEQYF. The CDR3 DNA follows: TGTGCCATCACCCAGGGACTAGCGGGAAACGAGCAGTACTTC.

The gene calls are TRBV6-5 and TRBJ1-2; the D is unclear. Germline V gene lookup returns CDR1 MNHEY and CDR2 SVGAGI. V was clipped by 4 bases and J by 5 bases, with 14 bases between them. The CDR3 is 14 residues long. The CDR3 DNA is TGTGCCAGCAGTTCGGAGGGCCGATCTTATGGCTACACCTTC. It yields the protein CASSSEGRSYGYTF.

The rearrangement links TRBV24-1 to TRBJ2-1, with 8 bases identical to TRBD1. With 3 bases clipped from V and 5 bases from J, the junction kept 5 bases outside the gene matches. The CDR3 covers 15 residues. Germline V CDR1 and CDR2: KGHDR, SFDVKD. The CDR3 DNA follows: TGTGCCACCAGTGATGACAGGGGTTTAGACAATGAGCAGTTCTTC. It yields the protein CATSDDRGLDNEQFF.

The chain uses TRBV20-1 and TRBJ1-4; D ambiguous. Trimming left V 3 bases short and J 8 bases short, with 13 bases between. Germline CDR1 reads DFQATT; CDR2 reads SNEGSKA (reference sequence). This CDR3 contains 13 residues. DNA of the CDR3: TGCAGTGCTAGTAAGGGAGTGCGGGAAAAACTGTTTTTT. This translates into CSASKGVREKLFF.

The chain couples TRBV18 to TRBJ2-7, with a possible D match to TRBD1 (6 bases). Trimming took off 4 bases at V and 3 bases at J, with 10 bases between the two ends. This CDR3 region has 13 residues. Germline CDR1 reads KGHSH; CDR2 reads LQKENI. The CDR3: CASSRGQYYEQYF. CDR3 DNA sequence: TGTGCCAGCTCACGAGGACAGTACTACGAGCAGTACTTC.

The chain has TRBV14 and TRBJ1-2; D is ambiguous. V was pared by 4 bases and J by 7 bases, with 13 bases between. This CDR3 region has 13 residues. Germline values: CDR1 SGHDN, CDR2 FVKESK. The CDR3: CASSPTRGSGYTF. The DNA for the CDR3 is TGTGCCAGCAGCCCCACGCGGGGAAGTGGCTACACCTTC.

The CDR3 sequence is CTSSRTGNSGNTIYF. CDR3 DNA: TGCACCAGCAGCCGGACAGGGAACTCTGGAAACACCATATATTTT. The rearrangement joins TRBV1 to TRBJ1-3; no DNA check was done on the table's D call, TRBD1. TRBV1 is given as a pseudogene. This CDR3 region has 15 residues.

The V and J genes are TRBV19 and TRBJ2-5; no firm D call. The germline gives CDR1 LNHDA, CDR2 SQIVND (reference sequence). The CDR3 consists of 14 residues. The germline V and J ends were trimmed by 6 bases and 0 bases, with 11 bases remaining between them. The CDR3 sequence: CASSVQRNQETQYF. The CDR3 DNA follows: TGTGCCAGTAGCGTTCAGCGAAACCAAGAGACCCAGTACTTC.

V gene TRBV19 combines with J gene TRBJ2-7; TRBD2 agrees at 11 bases. Unmatched junction bases numbered 2, after V lost 4 bases and J lost 3 bases. Looked up from germline, CDR1 is LNHDA and CDR2 is SQIVND (reference sequence). The CDR3 has 14 amino acids. The CDR3 DNA reads as TGTGCCAGTAGTACGGGACTAGCGGTCTACGAGCAGTACTTC. It is translated as CASSTGLAVYEQYF.

The chain employs TRBV9 and TRBJ2-7, with TRBD2 as a possible D gene (7 bases). V lost 0 bases and J lost 4, with 11 bases in between. The germline V gene encodes CDR1 SGDLS and CDR2 YYNGEE. The CDR3 is made up of 14 amino acids. CDR3 residues: CASSVGGGTYEQYF. In nucleotides, the CDR3 is TGTGCCAGCAGCGTAGGCGGGGGCACGTACGAGCAGTACTTC.

Notes on this clone: Within the sample, other DNA sequences also encode this same CDR3. This chain connects TRBV9 to TRBJ2-7; 7 nucleotides align to TRBD1. Germline CDR1 reads SGDLS; CDR2 reads YYNGEE. V dropped 3 bases and J dropped 2; count of bases not matched to a gene: 5. This CDR3 has 14 amino acids. The DNA for the CDR3 is TGTGCCAGCAGCGCCGGGACAGCCACCTACGAGCAGTACTTC. It translates to CASSAGTATYEQYF.

This clone was detected a few times. The chain employs TRBV28 and TRBJ1-2; the D is unclear. Germline values: CDR1 MDHEN, CDR2 SYDVKM. Trimming stripped 5 bases from V and 1 base from J, with 8 bases between. CDR3 length: 13 amino acids. The CDR3 is CASSGGHNYGYTF. CDR3 sequence (DNA): TGTGCCAGCAGTGGAGGGCATAACTATGGCTACACCTTC.

V and J are TRBV5-1 and TRBJ1-2; D gene uncertain. This CDR3 has 14 amino acids. Deletions cut 0 bases from V and 8 bases from J, with 14 bases between. Germline V gene data show CDR1 as SGHRS and CDR2 as YFSETQ. CDR3 amino acids: CASSLEGSSQGYTF. The CDR3 coding sequence is TGCGCCAGCAGCTTGGAAGGGAGTAGTCAGGGCTACACCTTC.

The rearrangement links TRBV5-1 to TRBJ1-1; tentatively, D is TRBD1 (6 bases). From germline, CDR1 is SGHRS and CDR2 YFSETQ. V dropped 1 base and J dropped 5 bases, with 18 bases sitting between them. The length of the CDR3 is 16 residues. The CDR3: CASSLFGDRQGTEAFF. The CDR3 coding sequence is TGCGCCAGCAGCTTGTTCGGCGACAGGCAGGGGACTGAAGCTTTCTTT.

This clone was recorded only once. Being one base from a much bigger clone, this may be a read error. Other DNA sequences in this sample translate to the same CDR3. The chain recombines TRBV3-1 (or the pseudogene TRBV3-2) with TRBJ2-3; D unclear. The CDR3 totals 12 residues. The ends were cut back, 1 base at V and 4 bases at J, with 3 bases in the middle. Germline lookup yields CDR1 LGHDT and CDR2 YNNKEL (reference sequence). The CDR3: CASSQAADTQYF. The CDR3 bases are TGTGCCAGCAGCCAAGCCGCAGATACGCAGTATTTT.